Sequencing of this TCR beta chain was carried out in a study of blood T cell repertoires in COVID-19. This CDR3 is 15 amino acids long. Germline V gene lookup returns CDR1 LGHNT and CDR2 FRNRAP. Trimming cost V 3 bases and J 1 base, with 12 bases left between them. Clones were sequenced by immunoSEQ multiplex PCR, and TCRdb holds only the in-frame ones, with some missing. This sample yields around 130,000 clones, of which over 60% are seen a single time; roughly 7.9% belongs to the top ten. Source material: peripheral blood. The J gene is TRBJ1-2, the V gene TRBV12-5, with D hard to call. This receptor was taken from a human donor in a cohort sampled during active COVID-19. In nucleotides, the CDR3 is TGTGCTAGTGGTTTAGTCCGGGGTCTTAACTATGGCTACACCTTC. Translation gives CASGLVRGLNYGYTF.